These T cell receptor beta chains were read from a single sample in a study of OX40 agonist ivuxolimab in advanced cancers. Sequenced by immunoSEQ multiplex PCR; TCRdb stores in-frame clones only, minus some. The table lists around 70,000 clones, roughly 88% of them singletons, with approximately 2.6% in the top ten. Source: CD4+ or CD8+ T cells sorted from blood, taken in a trial of the OX40 agonist ivuxolimab. These receptors originate from an adult with an advanced solid tumor such as melanoma, head and neck, liver or kidney cancer. Each CDR3 is given with its conserved first and last residue. The order of the fields is D gene, J gene, V gene, clone size, CDR3 DNA, CDR3 protein. D genes are given only for firm matches. Part of the rows lack a size; the others show once, few, many or a class for expanded clones.

d_call: -; j_call: TRBJ1-1; v_call: TRBV6-5; clone_size: -; cdr3_nt: TGTGCCAGCAGCCAGTTACAGGGTTCTGAAGCTTTCTTT; cdr3_aa: CASSQLQGSEAFF
d_call: TRBD1; j_call: TRBJ1-1; v_call: TRBV5-5; clone_size: few; cdr3_nt: TGTGCCAGCAGCCCGTTATGGACTCAGGGGGTACACACTGAAGCTTTCTTT; cdr3_aa: CASSPLWTQGVHTEAFF
d_call: -; j_call: TRBJ2-1; v_call: TRBV10-1; clone_size: -; cdr3_nt: TGCGCCAGCAGTGGTGGGGGGATATACAATGAGCAGTTCTTC; cdr3_aa: CASSGGGIYNEQFF
d_call: -; j_call: TRBJ2-3; v_call: TRBV5-1; clone_size: -; cdr3_nt: TGCGCCAGCAGCTTGGACTCCGGGAGAAAGACAGATACGCAGTATTTT; cdr3_aa: CASSLDSGRKTDTQYF
d_call: TRBD1; j_call: TRBJ2-5; v_call: TRBV6-1; clone_size: -; cdr3_nt: TGTGCCAGCAGGGGTTGGACAGGGGGTAAAGAGACCCAGTACTTC; cdr3_aa: CASRGWTGGKETQYF
d_call: -; j_call: TRBJ1-5; v_call: TRBV6-1; clone_size: -; cdr3_nt: TGTGCCAGCAGTCCCGGGTTGTCTAGCAATCAGCCCCAGCATTTT; cdr3_aa: CASSPGLSSNQPQHF
d_call: -; j_call: TRBJ1-2; v_call: TRBV19; clone_size: -; cdr3_nt: TGTGCCAGTAGTTCGGACTATGGCTACACCTTC; cdr3_aa: CASSSDYGYTF
d_call: -; j_call: TRBJ2-2; v_call: TRBV10-2; clone_size: -; cdr3_nt: TGCGCCACCCATTCTGGACAGAACACCGGGGAGCTGTTTTTT; cdr3_aa: CATHSGQNTGELFF
d_call: TRBD2; j_call: TRBJ2-7; v_call: TRBV5-4; clone_size: once; cdr3_nt: TGTGCCGCCTCAGGGGCCCCCGGGACTAGCAGTTACGAGCAGTACTTC; cdr3_aa: CAASGAPGTSSYEQYF
d_call: TRBD1; j_call: TRBJ1-5; v_call: TRBV28; clone_size: -; cdr3_nt: TGTGCCAGCAGTTTATCGGGACAGAGAGTCAATCAGCCCCAGCATTTT; cdr3_aa: CASSLSGQRVNQPQHF
d_call: -; j_call: TRBJ1-5; v_call: TRBV19; clone_size: -; cdr3_nt: TGTGCCAGTAGTGGTGCTCCCTTGGTTGGTCAGCCCCAGCATTTT; cdr3_aa: CASSGAPLVGQPQHF
d_call: TRBD1; j_call: TRBJ1-1; v_call: TRBV11-2; clone_size: -; cdr3_nt: TGTGCCAGCAGCATGGAGAACAGGGGGCCTGTTGAAGCTTTCTTT; cdr3_aa: CASSMENRGPVEAFF
d_call: -; j_call: TRBJ1-4; v_call: TRBV7-9; clone_size: -; cdr3_nt: TGTGCCAGCAGCTTTGGGGCCCTAGATCCAACTAATGAAAAACTGTTTTTT; cdr3_aa: CASSFGALDPTNEKLFF
d_call: -; j_call: TRBJ2-3; v_call: TRBV9; clone_size: few; cdr3_nt: TGTGCCAGCAGCGCCACGAAGGGGGTGGGGGATACGCAGTATTTT; cdr3_aa: CASSATKGVGDTQYF
d_call: -; j_call: TRBJ2-1; v_call: TRBV5-1; clone_size: few; cdr3_nt: TGCGCCAGCAGCCTGGGACAGCGGGTCTCCTACAATGAGCAGTTCTTC; cdr3_aa: CASSLGQRVSYNEQFF
d_call: -; j_call: TRBJ2-2; v_call: TRBV5-8; clone_size: -; cdr3_nt: TGTGCCAGCGGGGACCCGTCGGGCACCGGGGAGCTGTTTTTT; cdr3_aa: CASGDPSGTGELFF
d_call: -; j_call: TRBJ1-4; v_call: TRBV11-3; clone_size: -; cdr3_nt: TGTGCCAGCAGCCCGACGGGAGGGACAACTAATGAAAAACTGTTTTTT; cdr3_aa: CASSPTGGTTNEKLFF
d_call: -; j_call: TRBJ2-3; v_call: TRBV27; clone_size: -; cdr3_nt: TGTGCCAGCAGTAGGGGATCAGGGTTGGCCACAGATACGCAGTATTTT; cdr3_aa: CASSRGSGLATDTQYF
d_call: -; j_call: TRBJ1-6; v_call: TRBV15; clone_size: -; cdr3_nt: TGTGCCACCAGCAGAGACAGCTCCTATAATTCACCCCTCCACTTT; cdr3_aa: CATSRDSSYNSPLHF
d_call: -; j_call: TRBJ2-1; v_call: TRBV27; clone_size: -; cdr3_nt: TGTGCCAGCAGTTGGTACAATGAGCAGTTCTTC; cdr3_aa: CASSWYNEQFF
d_call: -; j_call: TRBJ2-2; v_call: TRBV2; clone_size: -; cdr3_nt: TGTGCCAGCAGTGAACAGGGCGCGAACACCGGGGAGCTGTTTTTT; cdr3_aa: CASSEQGANTGELFF
d_call: TRBD1; j_call: TRBJ1-3; v_call: TRBV4-1; clone_size: -; cdr3_nt: TGCGCCAGCAGCCAAGATGTACAGGGGCCTTTCACGGGAAACACCATATATTTT; cdr3_aa: CASSQDVQGPFTGNTIYF
d_call: -; j_call: TRBJ2-5; v_call: TRBV19; clone_size: -; cdr3_nt: TGTGCCAGTAGTGTGGGAGTCCAAGAGACCCAGTACTTC; cdr3_aa: CASSVGVQETQYF
d_call: TRBD1; j_call: TRBJ2-4; v_call: TRBV19; clone_size: -; cdr3_nt: TGTGCCAGTACCCCAGAGGGGGCCAACATTCAGTACTTC; cdr3_aa: CASTPEGANIQYF
d_call: TRBD2; j_call: TRBJ2-5; v_call: TRBV30; clone_size: -; cdr3_nt: TGTGCCTGGAGTGAGGGAGCGGGAGGGGGAGAGACCCAGTACTTC; cdr3_aa: CAWSEGAGGGETQYF
d_call: -; j_call: TRBJ1-4; v_call: TRBV5-4; clone_size: -; cdr3_nt: TGTGCCAGCAGCTTGGCGGGGACGAATGAAAAACTGTTTTTT; cdr3_aa: CASSLAGTNEKLFF
d_call: TRBD2; j_call: TRBJ2-3; v_call: TRBV11-2; clone_size: -; cdr3_nt: TGTGCCAGCAGCTTACGGGTAGCGGGACTAGCGAAGTATTTT; cdr3_aa: CASSLRVAGLAKYF
d_call: TRBD1; j_call: TRBJ2-7; v_call: TRBV9; clone_size: -; cdr3_nt: TGTGCCAGCAGCGCAGCGACAGGGAGCCACGAGCAGTACTTC; cdr3_aa: CASSAATGSHEQYF
d_call: TRBD1; j_call: TRBJ1-4; v_call: TRBV7-8; clone_size: -; cdr3_nt: TGTGCCAGCAGCTTAAGGCCCCCCGACAGGGTTGGGGGTGGTGAAAAACTGTTTTTT; cdr3_aa: CASSLRPPDRVGGGEKLFF
d_call: TRBD1; j_call: TRBJ1-6; v_call: TRBV4-2; clone_size: -; cdr3_nt: TGTGCCAGCAGCCAAGACCCGGAGACAGGGGGTCGCTCACCCCTCCACTTT; cdr3_aa: CASSQDPETGGRSPLHF
d_call: -; j_call: TRBJ2-6; v_call: TRBV5-6; clone_size: -; cdr3_nt: TGTGCCAGCAGCCAGCCTCCGGGGACAACTAGATCTGGGGCCAACGTCCTGACTTTC; cdr3_aa: CASSQPPGTTRSGANVLTF
d_call: -; j_call: TRBJ1-1; v_call: TRBV27; clone_size: -; cdr3_nt: TGTGCCAGCAGTCCCGACACAGGAGCAAACACTGAAGCTTTCTTT; cdr3_aa: CASSPDTGANTEAFF
d_call: TRBD2; j_call: TRBJ2-7; v_call: TRBV2; clone_size: -; cdr3_nt: TGTGCCAGCGCTGGCCTAGCGGGAGTCGAGCAGTACTTC; cdr3_aa: CASAGLAGVEQYF
d_call: TRBD1; j_call: TRBJ2-1; v_call: TRBV28; clone_size: -; cdr3_nt: TGTGCCAGCACCTTAACAGGGGGCGTTTACAATGAGCAGTTCTTC; cdr3_aa: CASTLTGGVYNEQFF
d_call: -; j_call: TRBJ2-5; v_call: TRBV11-2; clone_size: -; cdr3_nt: TGTGCCAGCAGCCGACAGGGAGGAGAGACCCAGTACTTC; cdr3_aa: CASSRQGGETQYF
d_call: TRBD1; j_call: TRBJ2-2; v_call: TRBV23-1; clone_size: -; cdr3_nt: TGCGCCAGCAGTCAACCCTACCCGGACAGGGCCCATGACACCGGGGAGCTGTTTTTT; cdr3_aa: CASSQPYPDRAHDTGELFF
d_call: -; j_call: TRBJ1-2; v_call: TRBV28; clone_size: once; cdr3_nt: TGTGCCAGCAGGCCTACTCAGCACTATGGCTACACCTTC; cdr3_aa: CASRPTQHYGYTF
d_call: -; j_call: TRBJ2-1; v_call: TRBV11-2; clone_size: -; cdr3_nt: TGTGCCAGCAGCCCGCTGCGGGGCGTCTCCTACAATGAGCAGTTCTTC; cdr3_aa: CASSPLRGVSYNEQFF
d_call: -; j_call: TRBJ2-6; v_call: TRBV7-9; clone_size: -; cdr3_nt: TGTGCCAGCGGCAAGGGTGACTCTGGGGCCAACGTCCTGACTTTC; cdr3_aa: CASGKGDSGANVLTF
d_call: TRBD1; j_call: TRBJ1-4; v_call: TRBV10-3; clone_size: -; cdr3_nt: TGTGCCATCAGTGACACACGGGACAGCCAAGAAAAACTGTTTTTT; cdr3_aa: CAISDTRDSQEKLFF
d_call: -; j_call: TRBJ1-2; v_call: TRBV18; clone_size: once; cdr3_nt: TGTGCCAGCTCACCTCTGGAGGGTTTGGATGGCTACACCTTC; cdr3_aa: CASSPLEGLDGYTF
d_call: -; j_call: TRBJ2-2; v_call: TRBV7-6; clone_size: -; cdr3_nt: TGTGCCAGCAGCTTAGCGCTAAGCCCACCGTCCGGGGAGCTGTTTTTT; cdr3_aa: CASSLALSPPSGELFF
d_call: -; j_call: TRBJ2-1; v_call: TRBV1; clone_size: -; cdr3_nt: TGCACCAGCAGCCAAGATTGGCCCCGGGAGTGCACCTACAATGAGCAGTTCTTC; cdr3_aa: CTSSQDWPRECTYNEQFF
d_call: -; j_call: TRBJ2-1; v_call: TRBV19; clone_size: -; cdr3_nt: TGTGCCAGTAGTATAGAAGGCAATGAGCAGTTCTTC; cdr3_aa: CASSIEGNEQFF
d_call: -; j_call: TRBJ2-7; v_call: TRBV5-6; clone_size: few; cdr3_nt: TGTGCCAGCAGCACGGACCTGGCCCCCTACGAGCAGTACTTC; cdr3_aa: CASSTDLAPYEQYF
d_call: -; j_call: TRBJ2-3; v_call: TRBV6-1; clone_size: -; cdr3_nt: TGTGCCAGCAATCCACTGACGTCGCGAGATACGCAGTATTTT; cdr3_aa: CASNPLTSRDTQYF
d_call: -; j_call: TRBJ1-1; v_call: TRBV29-1; clone_size: -; cdr3_nt: TGCAGCGTTGAGGAGGTCTGGGCGAGGGACACTGAAGCTTTCTTT; cdr3_aa: CSVEEVWARDTEAFF
d_call: -; j_call: TRBJ2-2; v_call: TRBV5-1; clone_size: -; cdr3_nt: TGCGCCAGCAGCTTGGCCGAACAGGGAAACACCGGGGAGCTGTTTTTT; cdr3_aa: CASSLAEQGNTGELFF
d_call: TRBD2; j_call: TRBJ2-5; v_call: TRBV5-4; clone_size: once; cdr3_nt: TGTGCCAGCAGCTTGGAGCGGGGTTGGCAAGAGACCCAGTACTTC; cdr3_aa: CASSLERGWQETQYF
d_call: -; j_call: TRBJ2-5; v_call: TRBV29-1; clone_size: few; cdr3_nt: TGCAGCGTTGGCCAGATGAAAGAGACCCAGTACTTC; cdr3_aa: CSVGQMKETQYF
d_call: TRBD2; j_call: TRBJ2-6; v_call: TRBV5-4; clone_size: -; cdr3_nt: TGTGCCAGCAGTCTGGGAGGGTCTGGGGCCAACGTCCTGACTTTC; cdr3_aa: CASSLGGSGANVLTF
d_call: TRBD1; j_call: TRBJ2-5; v_call: TRBV18; clone_size: -; cdr3_nt: TGTGCCAGCTCACTTGACAGGGTCCCGGGCCAAGAGACCCAGTACTTC; cdr3_aa: CASSLDRVPGQETQYF
d_call: TRBD1; j_call: TRBJ2-5; v_call: TRBV7-3; clone_size: -; cdr3_nt: TGTGCCAGCAGCCAAGACAGGGCAGAGACCCAGTACTTC; cdr3_aa: CASSQDRAETQYF
d_call: TRBD2; j_call: TRBJ2-7; v_call: TRBV18; clone_size: -; cdr3_nt: TGTGCCAGCTCATCTCCCGGGACTAGTGCGGGGAGAGAGCAGTACTTC; cdr3_aa: CASSSPGTSAGREQYF
d_call: TRBD1; j_call: TRBJ1-1; v_call: TRBV18; clone_size: -; cdr3_nt: TGTGCCACCGGACAGGGCCTTCAAGGTACTGAAGCTTTCTTT; cdr3_aa: CATGQGLQGTEAFF
d_call: -; j_call: TRBJ1-2; v_call: TRBV5-1; clone_size: -; cdr3_nt: TGCGCCAGCAGCGGCGGGGGTCCGAACTATGGCTACACCTTC; cdr3_aa: CASSGGGPNYGYTF
d_call: -; j_call: TRBJ1-5; v_call: TRBV28; clone_size: -; cdr3_nt: TGTGCCAGCAGCTTGGACGGTCATCAGCCCCAGCATTTT; cdr3_aa: CASSLDGHQPQHF
d_call: -; j_call: TRBJ1-2; v_call: TRBV7-2; clone_size: -; cdr3_nt: TGTGCCAGCAGCCCTGGGGGGGGTGGCTACACCTTC; cdr3_aa: CASSPGGGGYTF
d_call: TRBD1; j_call: TRBJ1-5; v_call: TRBV28; clone_size: -; cdr3_nt: TGTGCCAGCAGAACCTCAGGGGGTCGTGGTCAGCCCCAGCATTTT; cdr3_aa: CASRTSGGRGQPQHF
d_call: -; j_call: TRBJ1-2; v_call: TRBV5-5; clone_size: -; cdr3_nt: TGTGCCAGCAGCCCATGGGGGGATCACCGGCGAGGCTACACCTTC; cdr3_aa: CASSPWGDHRRGYTF